Below, one T cell receptor beta chain is given with its context. Trimming left V 3 bases short and J 6 bases short, with 9 bases between. CDR3 length: 12 residues. Germline CDR1 and CDR2: SGHDT and YYEEEE. This entry comes from a study of T-cell memory formation after mild COVID-19. TCRdb re-analysed the 5' RACE reads in MiXCR, keeping a single row per CDR3 protein. This sample carries a few hundred thousand distinct CDR3 sequences, 19% of them seen once, and the ten largest clones take roughly 20%. The sequence was collected from a man between 18 and 29 years old who had mild COVID-19 (a few samples of this study predate the infection). Cell type and time point are not known. The V and J genes are TRBV5-6 and TRBJ1-1; D might be TRBD1 (6 bases). Sequences were obtained from PBMCs or a T cell subset sorted from them (not recorded which). The CDR3 bases are TGTGCCAGCAGCTCAGGGGAGGCTGAAGCTTTCTTT. Its translation is CASSSGEAEAFF.